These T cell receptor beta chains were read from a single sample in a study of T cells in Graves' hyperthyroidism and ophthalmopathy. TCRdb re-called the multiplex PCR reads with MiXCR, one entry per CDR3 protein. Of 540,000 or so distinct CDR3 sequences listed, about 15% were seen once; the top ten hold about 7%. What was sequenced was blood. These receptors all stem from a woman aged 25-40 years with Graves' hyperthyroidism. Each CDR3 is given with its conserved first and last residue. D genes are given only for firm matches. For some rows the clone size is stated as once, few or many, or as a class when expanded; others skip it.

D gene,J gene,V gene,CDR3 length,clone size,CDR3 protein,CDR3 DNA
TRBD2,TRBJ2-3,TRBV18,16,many,CASSPISSGRTDTQYF,TGTGCCAGCTCACCAATATCTAGCGGGAGGACAGATACGCAGTATTTT
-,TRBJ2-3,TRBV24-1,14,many,CATSDFPLTDTQYF,TGTGCCACCAGTGATTTCCCCCTCACAGATACGCAGTATTTT
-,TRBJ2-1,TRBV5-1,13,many,CASSYPAGNEQFF,TGCGCCAGCTCTTATCCCGCGGGCAATGAGCAGTTCTTC
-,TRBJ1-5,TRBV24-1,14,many,CATSEIDSNQPQHF,TGTGCCACCAGTGAAATCGATAGCAATCAGCCCCAGCATTTT
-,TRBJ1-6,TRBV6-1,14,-,CASCTGVPNSPLHF,TGTGCCAGCTGCACCGGGGTCCCGAATTCACCCCTCCACTTT
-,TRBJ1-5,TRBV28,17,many,CASRHLGQSYSNQPQHF,TGTGCCAGCAGACACCTGGGCCAGTCTTATAGCAATCAGCCCCAGCATTTT
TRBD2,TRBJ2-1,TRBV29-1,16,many,CSVEVYRSGGYNEQFF,TGCAGCGTTGAGGTTTATCGGAGCGGGGGATACAATGAGCAGTTCTTC
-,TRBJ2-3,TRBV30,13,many,CAWSPTPGDTQYF,TGTGCCTGGAGCCCTACACCGGGGGATACGCAGTATTTT
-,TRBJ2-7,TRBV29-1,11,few,CSVIQGHEQYF,TGCAGCGTGATACAGGGACACGAGCAGTACTTC
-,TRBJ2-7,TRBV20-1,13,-,CSARGDSTYEQYF,TGCAGTGCTAGAGGGGACTCCACCTACGAGCAGTACTTC
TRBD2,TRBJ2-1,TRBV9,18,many,CASSLTTSGVAGVNEQFF,TGTGCCAGCAGCCTTACCACCTCTGGGGTAGCGGGAGTCAATGAGCAGTTCTTC